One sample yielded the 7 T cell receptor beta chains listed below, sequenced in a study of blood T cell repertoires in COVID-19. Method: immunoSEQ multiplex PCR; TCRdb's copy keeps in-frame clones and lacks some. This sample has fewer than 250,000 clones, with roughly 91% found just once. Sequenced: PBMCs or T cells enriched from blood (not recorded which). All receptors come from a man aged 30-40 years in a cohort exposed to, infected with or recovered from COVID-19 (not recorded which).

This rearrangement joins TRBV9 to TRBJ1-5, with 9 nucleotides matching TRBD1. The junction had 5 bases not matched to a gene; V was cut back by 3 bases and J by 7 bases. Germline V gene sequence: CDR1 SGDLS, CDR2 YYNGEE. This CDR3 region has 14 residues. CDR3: CASSGGQGKQPQHF. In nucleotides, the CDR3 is TGTGCCAGCAGCGGGGGACAGGGAAAGCAGCCCCAGCATTTT.

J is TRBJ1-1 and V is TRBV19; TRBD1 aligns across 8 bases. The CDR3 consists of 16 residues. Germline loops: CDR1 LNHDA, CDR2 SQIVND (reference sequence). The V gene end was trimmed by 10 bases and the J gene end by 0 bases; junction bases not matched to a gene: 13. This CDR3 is CATKSSRQGMNTEAFF. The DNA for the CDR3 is TGTGCCACTAAAAGTTCGCGACAGGGGATGAACACTGAAGCTTTCTTT. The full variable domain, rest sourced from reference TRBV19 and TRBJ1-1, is DGGITQSPKYLFRKEGQNVTLSCEQNLNHDAMYWYRQDPGQGLRLIYYSQIVNDFQKGDIAEGYSVSREKKESFPLTVTSAQKNPTAFYLCATKSSRQGMNTEAFFGQGTRLTVV.

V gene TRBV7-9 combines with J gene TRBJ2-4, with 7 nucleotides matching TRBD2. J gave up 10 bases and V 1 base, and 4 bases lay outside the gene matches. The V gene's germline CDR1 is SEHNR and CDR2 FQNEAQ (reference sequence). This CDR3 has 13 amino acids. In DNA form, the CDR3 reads TGTGCCAGCAGCTTAGGAGGGAGGGAGATTCAGTACTTC. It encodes CASSLGGREIQYF.

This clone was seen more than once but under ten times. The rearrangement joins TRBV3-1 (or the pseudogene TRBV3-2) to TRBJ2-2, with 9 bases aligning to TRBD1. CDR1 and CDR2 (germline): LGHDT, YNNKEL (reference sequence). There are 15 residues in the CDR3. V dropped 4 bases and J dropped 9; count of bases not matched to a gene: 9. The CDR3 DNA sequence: TGTGCCAGCAGCCCCCGGGACAGGGTGGACAGGGAGCTGTTTTTT. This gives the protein CASSPRDRVDRELFF.

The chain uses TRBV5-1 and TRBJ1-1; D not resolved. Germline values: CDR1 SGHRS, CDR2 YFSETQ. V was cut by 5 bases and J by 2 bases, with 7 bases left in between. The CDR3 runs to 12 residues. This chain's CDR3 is CASSMFNTEAFF. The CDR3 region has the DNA TGCGCCAGCAGTATGTTTAACACTGAAGCTTTCTTT.

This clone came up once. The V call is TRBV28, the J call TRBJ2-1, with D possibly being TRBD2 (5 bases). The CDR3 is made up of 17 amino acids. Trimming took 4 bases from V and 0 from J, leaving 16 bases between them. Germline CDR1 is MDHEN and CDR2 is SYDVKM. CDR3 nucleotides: TGTGCCAGCAGTTATGATAAGAGGGTAAGCTCCTACAATGAGCAGTTCTTC. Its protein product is CASSYDKRVSSYNEQFF.

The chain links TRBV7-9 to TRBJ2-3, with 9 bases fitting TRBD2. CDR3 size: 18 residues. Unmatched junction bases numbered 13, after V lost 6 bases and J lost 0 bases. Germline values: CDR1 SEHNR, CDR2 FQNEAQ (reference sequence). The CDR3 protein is CASRRTPLSGSSTDTQYF. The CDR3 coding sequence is TGTGCCAGCAGAAGAACCCCCCTTAGCGGGAGTAGCACAGATACGCAGTATTTT.